This T cell receptor (beta chain) was captured by sequencing in a study of T-cell reconstitution after alpha-beta-depleted transplantation in children (TCRdb year 2016). For context, the study as a whole: T-cell immune reconstitution after TCRalphabeta/CD19-depleted allogeneic hematopoietic cell transplantation in children was quantitatively tracked in the study by means of TCR repertoire profiling. Results and caveats for the whole study, not just this receptor: In some patients, the high TCRbeta diversity seen at day 60 was put down to recipient T cells and intrathymic progenitors that had survived conditioning. The apparently early recovery of alphabetaT-cell counts about two months after transplant reportedly depended on only several hundred rapidly expanded clones that came from non-depleted graft cells. Over the following months the frequencies of hyperexpanded clones went down, and after one year T-cell counts and TCRbeta diversity were mostly credited to newly produced T cells.

The library came from PCR. The instrument was an Illumina HiSeq 2500. To normalize quantification of the TCRbeta repertoire, the TCR libraries were built with molecular barcoding that relied on unique molecular identifiers. In-frame beta chains were kept once TCRdb had trimmed the public reads at Q25 with fastp and called clones with MiXCR. Merged by CDR3 protein, the rows form single entries marked with the most common genes and DNA. Present in this sample are just over 950,000 distinct CDR3 sequences, 25% to 30% of which were seen just once. Jointly, the top ten make up 28% of the sample. Cut back by 6 bases and 8 bases, the V and J ends lie 22 bases apart. The CDR3 covers 16 residues, taking in both the cysteine and the phenylalanine. Of all the DNA, just the CDR3 is kept, 48 bases in frame from base 1. This clonotype was seen only a few times. The antigen it recognizes is unknown. Base qualities are not recorded, but no much larger clone differs from it by a single base.

The treatment or condition label here, explained by the study, means: allogeneic hematopoietic cell transplantation with graft depleted of TCRalphabeta T cells and CD19 B cells. The children who served as transplant recipients had been given grafts of TCRalphabeta/CD19-depleted allogeneic hematopoietic cells. Recombination connected TRBV12-3 or TRBV12-4 to TRBJ2-2; the D gene is possibly TRBD2, with 7 bases matching. Material: PBMCs, mostly from graft donor cells, obtained 360 days after TCRalphabeta/CD19-depleted stem cell transplant. This sequence originates from a boy less than two years old who had a stem cell transplant for SCID, so the T cells may come from the graft donor. The CDR3 protein sequence reads: CASSWDAGEGVGELFF. The bases read TGTGCCAGCAGCTGGGACGCGGGGGAGGGGGTAGGGGAGCTGTTTTTT.